This T cell receptor (beta chain) derives from a study of blood T cell repertoires in COVID-19. Whole-study context: Both acute and convalescent COVID-19 samples were obtained from the United States, Italy and Spain.

Germline trimming cut 5 bases from V and 7 bases from J; bases unmatched to any gene: 10. Germline assignment: CDR1 MNHEY and CDR2 SVGAGI. The length of the CDR3 is 14 residues. Methods used by the authors: Nucleated cell counts were estimated from reference gene primer amplification. Using immunoSEQ multiplex PCR, the repertoire was profiled, and TCRdb retains in-frame clones only, with some absent. V and J calls and clone size are as listed in that table; D and trimming were resolved from the DNA. The sample shows some 73,000 clones, roughly 85% of them seen only once. V usage is TRBV6-5 and J usage is TRBJ1-2; TRBD1 aligns across 7 bases. Sequenced material: peripheral blood. The TCR originated in a woman older than 75 with active or convalescent COVID-19. CDR3 region: CASSLRQGTIGYTF. CDR3 nucleotide sequence: TGTGCCAGCAGTCTGCGACAGGGTACAATTGGCTACACCTTC.